Below are 22 T cell receptor beta chains sequenced from a single sample in a study of Ad26.COV2.S vaccination and SARS-CoV-2 variants. Treatment in this sample: around 19 received Ad26.COV2.S at low or high dose, single or two shots; about 5 received placebo; per-sample allocation not given. Collection of the samples took place on day 63 after the first injection of vaccine or placebo. Sequenced by immunoSEQ multiplex PCR; TCRdb stores in-frame clones only, minus some. The sample consists of about 350,000 clones, 88% of them appearing once. The starting material was peripheral blood, obtained in a trial of Ad26.COV2.S vaccine versus placebo. Receptors were obtained from a person between 18 and 65 years old who received the Ad26.COV2.S COVID-19 vaccine or a placebo.

The V gene is TRBV7-2, the J gene TRBJ1-5; 9 positions agree with TRBD1. Germline CDR1 reads SGHTA; CDR2 reads FQGNSA. There are 16 residues in the CDR3. V lost 5 bases, J lost 3 bases, and 8 bases stayed unmatched. The CDR3 bases are TGTGCCAGCAGCGAGCTGCGGACAGGGGCCAATCAGCCCCAGCATTTT. It translates to CASSELRTGANQPQHF.

This chain joins TRBV2 and TRBJ1-5; unclear D gene. The CDR3 runs to 13 residues. The germline CDR1 and CDR2 sequences are SNHLY and FYNNEI. With 3 bases removed from V and 0 bases from J, the gap between germline ends came to 3 bases. The CDR3 sequence is CASSEYSNQPQHF. CDR3 sequence (DNA): TGTGCCAGCAGTGAGTATAGCAATCAGCCCCAGCATTTT.

V usage is TRBV29-1 and J usage is TRBJ1-1; no definite D call. CDR1 SQVTM and CDR2 ANQGSEA come from the germline V gene. Trimming took off 6 bases at V and 0 bases at J, with 11 bases between the two ends. The length of the CDR3 is 13 residues. The chain's CDR3 is CSVSTLMNTEAFF. In DNA form, the CDR3 reads TGCAGCGTATCGACACTTATGAACACTGAAGCTTTCTTT.

The V and J genes are TRBV6-5 and TRBJ1-3; no firm D call. The CDR3 has 14 residues. CDR1 MNHEY and CDR2 SVGAGI come from the germline V gene. The V end was cut by 2 bases, the J end by 0 bases, with 5 bases between. CDR3: CASSYSPSGNTIYF. CDR3 in DNA: TGTGCCAGCAGTTACAGCCCCTCTGGAAACACCATATATTTT.

This chain joins TRBV29-1 and TRBJ2-7; the D is unclear. CDR1 SQVTM and CDR2 ANQGSEA come from the germline V gene. The CDR3 is 13 residues long. The V end was cut by 1 base, the J end by 0 bases, with 7 bases between. The DNA for the CDR3 is TGCAGCGTTGAAGTAACATCCTCCTACGAGCAGTACTTC. This sequence encodes CSVEVTSSYEQYF.

The chain couples TRBV10-3 to TRBJ2-3; D ambiguous. The V and J ends lost 3 bases and 8 bases respectively, with 6 bases between them. The germline V gene has CDR1 ENHRY and CDR2 SYGVKD. CDR3 length equals 11 residues. CDR3 nucleotides: TGTGCCATCAGTGATCAAGGTACGCAGTATTTT. This codes for CAISDQGTQYF.

Turning to this clone: The junction shows a germline mismatch at one end, possibly a read error. This rearrangement joins TRBV28 to TRBJ2-1; 16 bases agree with TRBD2. CDR1 MDHEN and CDR2 SYDVKM come from the germline V gene. This CDR3 is built from 15 residues. The CDR3 DNA reads as TGTGCCAGCTTCGCTCCTCCGGGACTAGCGGGAGGGCTGCTCTTC. The encoded protein is CASFAPPGLAGGLLF.

This clone appeared a single time. The V call is TRBV7-3, the J call TRBJ2-3; TRBD2 agrees at 12 bases. This CDR3 is built from 12 residues. Trimming cost V 8 bases and J 7 bases; bases outside gene matches: 1. Per the germline V gene, CDR1 is SGHTA and CDR2 is FQGTGA. The CDR3 protein is CASGTSGYTQYF. DNA of the CDR3: TGTGCCAGCGGGACTAGCGGGTATACGCAGTATTTT.

This chain connects TRBV7-2 to TRBJ2-1; D not certain. Trimming left V 1 base short and J 0 bases short, with 7 bases between. The germline V gene encodes CDR1 SGHTA and CDR2 FQGNSA. The CDR3 runs 15 residues. For the CDR3, the DNA is TGTGCCAGCAGCTTAGTGGGGAACTCCTACAATGAGCAGTTCTTC. Its translation is CASSLVGNSYNEQFF. The whole variable domain, remainder taken from reference TRBV7-2 and TRBJ2-1, is GAGVSQSPSNKVTEKGKDVELRCDPISGHTALYWYRQSLGQGLEFLIYFQGNSAPDKSGLPSDRFSAERTGGSVSTLTIQRTQQEDSAVYLCASSLVGNSYNEQFFGPGTRLTVL.

Here the CDR3 reads CASTPQTGNTEAFF. The CDR3, as DNA: TGTGCCAGCACCCCACAGACAGGGAACACTGAAGCTTTCTTT. This rearrangement joins TRBV27 to TRBJ1-1; the D gene is possibly TRBD1 (6 bases). V shed 7 bases and J shed 1 base, with 13 bases lying between them. Germline CDR1 and CDR2: MNHEY and SMNVEV (reference sequence). The CDR3 contains 14 residues.

The V call is TRBV5-6, the J call TRBJ2-2; the match to TRBD2 covers 7 bases. The CDR3 runs 18 residues. The germline V gene encodes CDR1 SGHDT and CDR2 YYEEEE. Trimming took 1 base from V and 6 from J; bases not matched to a gene: 15. CDR3 DNA: TGTGCCAGCAGCTTGAGAGTGGGCGGGAGAGTAGGAGCCGGGGAGCTGTTTTTT. Translation gives CASSLRVGGRVGAGELFF.

V is TRBV6-5 and J is TRBJ2-7; 7 nucleotides match TRBD1. The CDR3 is 16 residues long. Germline lookup yields CDR1 MNHEY and CDR2 SVGAGI. With 0 bases clipped from V and 1 base from J, the junction kept 6 bases outside the gene matches. CDR3 sequence (DNA): TGTGCCAGCAGTTACTCGAATACAGGGGTTTCCTACGAGCAGTACTTC. Amino acid sequence: CASSYSNTGVSYEQYF.

The CDR3 DNA reads TGTGCCAGCAGCGAGAGGGGAGGGCAACAAGAGACCCAGTACTTC. It specifies CASSERGGQQETQYF. The rearrangement uses TRBV6-5 and TRBJ2-5, with 7 bases lining up with TRBD2. J was trimmed by 2 bases and V by 6 bases; bases with no gene match: 9. Germline values: CDR1 MNHEY, CDR2 SVGAGI. The CDR3 sequence is 15 residues long.

This clone was observed a single time. The V gene is TRBV9, the J gene TRBJ2-1, with 14 bases fitting TRBD2. With 3 bases clipped from V and 9 bases from J, the junction kept 8 bases outside the gene matches. The germline V gene encodes CDR1 SGDLS and CDR2 YYNGEE. This CDR3 comprises 16 residues. CDR3 bases: TGTGCCAGCAGCGACCCGGGACTAGCGGGAGCGGGTGAGCAGTTCTTC. It specifies CASSDPGLAGAGEQFF.

The chain carries TRBV2 and TRBJ2-1, with a tentative D call TRBD1 (6 bases). V lost 10 bases and J 4 bases, leaving 17 bases between the germline ends. This CDR3 has 14 residues. Per germline, CDR1 SNHLY and CDR2 FYNNEI. The CDR3 spells CATEPGALYNEQFF. DNA of the CDR3: TGTGCCACAGAGCCAGGGGCCTTATACAATGAGCAGTTCTTC.

V usage is TRBV28 and J usage is TRBJ2-7; D is uncertain. There are 13 residues in the CDR3. V was shortened by 2 bases and J by 4 bases, with 9 bases between the two germline ends. CDR1 is MDHEN and CDR2 is SYDVKM in the germline V gene. The CDR3 here is CASSLGEAYEQYF. CDR3 nucleotides: TGTGCCAGCAGTTTAGGGGAAGCGTACGAGCAGTACTTC. The complete variable domain, with remaining parts taken from reference TRBV28 and TRBJ2-7, reads DVKVTQSSRYLVKRTGEKVFLECVQDMDHENMFWYRQDPGLGLRLIYFSYDVKMKEKGDIPEGYSVSREKKERFSLILESASTNQTSMYLCASSLGEAYEQYFGPGTRLTVT.

The rearrangement uses TRBV5-4 and TRBJ2-7; possibly TRBD1 for D (6 bases). V lost 4 bases and J 0 bases, leaving 14 bases between the germline ends. The CDR3 extends over 15 amino acids. Germline V lookup: CDR1 SGHNT, CDR2 YYREEE (reference sequence). CDR3 DNA sequence: TGTGCCAGCAGCCCAGGGGCGACCAGCTCCTACGAGCAGTACTTC. The encoded protein is CASSPGATSSYEQYF.

The V and J genes are TRBV10-3 and TRBJ2-7; D unresolved. The germline V gene has CDR1 ENHRY and CDR2 SYGVKD. V was shortened by 7 bases and J by 1 base, with 11 bases between the two germline ends. The length of the CDR3 is 13 residues. CDR3 amino acids: CAIKQSSSYEQYF. Written as DNA, the CDR3 is TGTGCCATCAAGCAGTCCAGTTCCTACGAGCAGTACTTC.

The DNA of the CDR3 is TGCAGCGTTGCGTCGTCCGGATTTGCTGGCTACACCTTC. This gives the protein CSVASSGFAGYTF. This rearrangement joins TRBV29-1 to TRBJ1-2; D uncertain. The germline CDR1 and CDR2 sequences are SQVTM and ANQGSEA. This CDR3 is built from 13 residues. Trimming took off 4 bases at V and 7 bases at J, with 16 bases between the two ends. Full variable domain (missing parts from reference TRBV29-1 and TRBJ1-2): SAVISQKPSRDICQRGTSLTIQCQVDSQVTMMFWYRQQPGQSLTLIATANQGSEATYESGFVIDKFPISRPNLTFSTLTVSNMSPEDSSIYLCSVASSGFAGYTFGSGTRLTVV.

The V and J genes are TRBV3-1 (or the pseudogene TRBV3-2) and TRBJ1-2, with 12 bases matching TRBD1. Unmatched junction bases numbered 3, after V lost 6 bases and J lost 7 bases. The germline CDR1 and CDR2 sequences are LGHDT and YNNKEL (reference sequence). The CDR3 contains 13 residues. As DNA, the CDR3 is TGTGCCAGCAGGGGACAGGGGGCGTTTGGCTACACCTTC. It translates to CASRGQGAFGYTF.

The V gene is TRBV6-2 or TRBV6-3, the J gene TRBJ2-3; TRBD2 agrees at 11 bases. Looked up from germline, CDR1 is MNHEY and CDR2 is SVGEGT. CDR3 size: 16 residues. V lost 2 bases and J lost 2; bases outside the gene matches: 3. The CDR3 protein is CASSYPSGGLTDTQYF. In nucleotides, the CDR3 is TGTGCCAGCAGTTACCCTAGCGGGGGGCTCACAGATACGCAGTATTTT.

The chain joins TRBV20-1 to TRBJ1-2, with D uncertain. This CDR3 region has 11 residues. V lost 6 bases and J lost 2, with 7 bases in between. Looked up from germline, CDR1 is DFQATT and CDR2 is SNEGSKA (reference sequence). The chain's CDR3 is CSAPGNYGYTF. The CDR3 DNA reads TGCAGTGCCCCAGGAAACTATGGCTACACCTTC.